Each of the 18 T cell receptor beta chains below was sequenced from the same sample in a study of neurological immune-mediated disorders. A single record per CDR3 protein comes from TCRdb applying MiXCR to the 5' RACE reads. The data contain tens of thousands of distinct CDR3 sequences, roughly 4% of them singletons. The sequenced sample was PBMCs. All receptors come from a woman aged 55-70 years with multiple sclerosis.

The chain carries TRBV4-3 and TRBJ1-2; D is uncertain. This CDR3 has 13 amino acids. Germline V CDR1 and CDR2: LGHNA, YSLEER. V dropped 5 bases and J dropped 7 bases, with 14 bases sitting between them. CDR3 sequence reads: CASSLGGGFGYTF. Here the CDR3 DNA reads TGCGCCAGCAGCTTAGGCGGCGGGTTTGGCTACACCTTC.

The rearrangement joins TRBV7-9 to TRBJ2-7; 8 nucleotides match TRBD2. The CDR3 covers 13 residues. Per germline, CDR1 SEHNR and CDR2 FQNEAQ (reference sequence). The ends lost 11 bases at V and 4 bases at J; junction bases unmatched: 10. CDR3: CAGQTGGPYEQYF. The CDR3 region has the DNA TGTGCCGGCCAGACGGGGGGGCCATACGAGCAGTACTTC.

V usage is TRBV20-1 and J usage is TRBJ2-7, with 10 bases identical to TRBD1. CDR1 and CDR2 from the germline V gene are DFQATT and SNEGSKA (reference sequence). V trimming: 2 bases; J trimming: 5 bases; junction bases outside the gene matches: 12. CDR3 length: 16 amino acids. The DNA for the CDR3 is TGCAGTGCTAGAAGTTGGCTCCGGGACAGGGGAGACGAGCAGTACTTC. Protein: CSARSWLRDRGDEQYF.

In its sample, this clonotype was seen many times. The chain joins TRBV5-1 to TRBJ2-5; 7 bases align to TRBD1. The CDR3 contains 14 residues. V lost 4 bases, J lost 5 bases, and 8 bases stayed unmatched. Germline lookup yields CDR1 SGHRS and CDR2 YFSETQ. CDR3 DNA: TGCGCCAGCAGCCCCAGAGGGGGCGAGGAGACCCAGTACTTC. Protein: CASSPRGGEETQYF.

In this sample, this clonotype turned up many times. The gene calls are TRBV5-1 and TRBJ2-5, with D unresolved. CDR3 length: 13 amino acids. Germline loops: CDR1 SGHRS, CDR2 YFSETQ. V was clipped by 0 bases and J by 1 base, with 4 bases between them. CDR3 amino acids: CASSLDIQETQYF. The CDR3 DNA sequence: TGCGCCAGCAGCTTGGATATCCAAGAGACCCAGTACTTC.

The chain has TRBV6-2 or TRBV6-3 and TRBJ1-2; TRBD1 aligns across 7 bases. The trim removed 0 bases at V and 4 bases at J, leaving 11 bases unmatched. This CDR3 region has 17 residues. Germline CDR1 reads MNHEY; CDR2 reads SVGEGT. The CDR3 sequence: CASSYSTGQSASYGYTF. The CDR3 DNA sequence: TGTGCCAGCAGTTACTCGACGGGACAGTCGGCGTCCTATGGCTACACCTTC.

This clonotype showed up many times. This chain joins TRBV6-5 and TRBJ1-1; possible D gene TRBD1, 5 bases. Germline CDR1 and CDR2: MNHEY and SVGAGI. V lost 8 bases and J lost 1, with 14 bases in between. The length of the CDR3 is 14 residues. CDR3 loop: CASVSSGGNTEAFF. The CDR3 DNA reads as TGTGCCAGCGTCAGCTCCGGGGGGAACACTGAAGCTTTCTTT.

This clonotype occurred many times. The chain employs TRBV20-1 and TRBJ1-5; no clear D. Trimming stripped 0 bases from V and 3 bases from J, with 12 bases between. The germline V gene has CDR1 DFQATT and CDR2 SNEGSKA (reference sequence). CDR3 length: 15 amino acids. This CDR3 reads CSARDRKAVNQPQHF. CDR3 sequence (DNA): TGCAGTGCTAGAGATCGGAAGGCGGTCAATCAGCCCCAGCATTTT.

This clonotype appeared many times. In DNA form, the CDR3 reads TGCGCCAGCAGCCCCCTTCCCGGGACAGGGGGCGACACCGGGGAGCTGTTTTTT. Protein sequence: CASSPLPGTGGDTGELFF. The chain carries TRBV5-1 and TRBJ2-2, with 12 bases aligning to TRBD1. The CDR3 has 18 amino acids. The trim removed 4 bases at V and 3 bases at J, leaving 10 bases unmatched. Germline V CDR1 and CDR2: SGHRS, YFSETQ.

This clonotype has at least ten counts. The J gene is TRBJ2-7, the V gene TRBV29-1; possible D gene TRBD1, 7 bases. With 5 bases removed from V and 8 bases from J, the gap between germline ends came to 19 bases. The CDR3 totals 13 residues. Germline V gene sequence: CDR1 SQVTM, CDR2 ANQGSEA. The CDR3, as DNA: TGCAGCGTTCGGAGGGGGCCGGACGGTCAGCAGTACGTC. As protein: CSVRRGPDGQQYV.

This clonotype was counted many times. The CDR3 region has the DNA TGTGCCAGCAGCTATGAGGTTAGCTCCTACAATGAGCAGTTCTTC. Its translation: CASSYEVSSYNEQFF. The chain is built from TRBV7-6 and TRBJ2-1; D gene ambiguous. V was clipped by 4 bases and J by 0 bases, with 10 bases between them. Germline values: CDR1 SGHVS, CDR2 FNYEAQ. This CDR3 region has 15 residues.

This clonotype was seen repeatedly, ten times or more. V and J are TRBV3-1 and TRBJ2-1; 8 nucleotides match TRBD1. With 4 bases clipped from V and 8 bases from J, the junction kept 7 bases outside the gene matches. Germline CDR1 reads LGHDT; CDR2 reads YNNKEL (reference sequence). CDR3 length equals 14 residues. The DNA of the CDR3 is TGTGCCAGCAGCCGGGGACAGGTGAGGGATGAGCAGTTCTTC. Translating it yields CASSRGQVRDEQFF.

Ten or more counts support this clonotype. V and J are TRBV5-1 and TRBJ2-2; D may be TRBD2 (5 bases). The V and J ends lost 0 bases and 4 bases respectively, with 10 bases between them. This CDR3 has 15 residues. Germline CDR1 and CDR2: SGHRS and YFSETQ. The CDR3 region is CASSLGTPRTGELFF. The CDR3 bases are TGCGCCAGCAGCTTGGGGACTCCCCGCACCGGGGAGCTGTTTTTT.

The chain carries TRBV20-1 and TRBJ2-5; tentatively, D is TRBD1 (6 bases). Trimming pared 4 bases from V and 1 base from J, leaving 10 bases between. Germline-derived CDR1 and CDR2 are DFQATT and SNEGSKA (reference sequence). CDR3 length: 13 amino acids. CDR3 amino acids: CSANQGIQETQYF. The CDR3 DNA reads TGCAGTGCTAATCAGGGGATCCAAGAGACCCAGTACTTC.

The table lists this clonotype with many counts. The rearrangement joins TRBV7-2 to TRBJ2-7, with 9 bases fitting TRBD2. CDR1 is SGHTA and CDR2 is FQGNSA in the germline V gene. The CDR3 is 15 amino acids. The junction had 8 bases not matched to a gene; V was cut back by 5 bases and J by 3 bases. CDR3 DNA sequence: TGTGCCAGCAGCCCATTGGGACTAGCTAGCTACGAGCAGTACTTC. Translation: CASSPLGLASYEQYF.

There are a few counts of this clonotype. J is TRBJ2-3 and V is TRBV5-1; 7 bases fit TRBD2. The CDR3 is made up of 14 amino acids. V trimming: 3 bases; J trimming: 5 bases; junction bases outside the gene matches: 6. Germline-derived CDR1 and CDR2 are SGHRS and YFSETQ. CDR3 nucleotide sequence: TGCGCCAGCAGCTCCAAAGCGGGGAGAGATACGCAGTATTTT. Amino acids: CASSSKAGRDTQYF.

This clonotype was seen a few times. The chain is built from TRBV20-1 and TRBJ2-3; D gene unclear. There are 14 residues in the CDR3. The V and J ends lost 5 bases and 0 bases respectively, with 12 bases between them. CDR1 DFQATT and CDR2 SNEGSKA come from the germline V gene (reference sequence). The CDR3 sequence: CSAFYQDSTDTQYF. CDR3 DNA: TGCAGTGCTTTCTACCAGGACAGCACAGATACGCAGTATTTT.

The table lists this clonotype with many counts. The rearrangement uses TRBV29-1 and TRBJ1-1, with D unclear. Looked up from germline, CDR1 is SQVTM and CDR2 is ANQGSEA. V dropped 6 bases and J dropped 6 bases, with 8 bases sitting between them. This CDR3 has 10 amino acids. CDR3 sequence (DNA): TGCAGCGTGTTCCAGCCTGAAGCTTTCTTT. Translated, it gives CSVFQPEAFF.